What follows are 26 T cell receptor beta chains derived from one specimen sequenced in a study of blood T cell repertoires in COVID-19 (dated by TCRdb to the early 2020s). Library preparation was by the immunoSEQ multiplex PCR assay. What TCRdb holds here is the immuneACCESS table cut down to in-frame rearrangements. Part of the clones is not present; checked against another copy, under half of the missing clones reflect an unresolved V gene, and the others are unexplained. This sample lists roughly 190,000 clones; around 80% were detected once. The top ten hold 17% of the sample. The sequencing input was PBMCs or T cells enriched from blood (not recorded which). The source of these receptors is a woman between 45 and 60 years old with acute COVID-19.

The chain joins TRBV27 to TRBJ2-2; TRBD1 agrees at 7 bases. This CDR3 is built from 15 residues. The V segment lost 5 bases and the J segment 3 bases; nucleotides outside the gene matches: 6. The germline CDR1 and CDR2 sequences are MNHEY and SMNVEV (reference sequence). CDR3 nucleotides: TGTGCCAGCAGTCAGGACAGGCGGGACACCGGGGAGCTGTTTTTT. Its protein is CASSQDRRDTGELFF.

This sequence joins TRBV11-2 and TRBJ2-7, with 9 bases that match TRBD2. The germline gives CDR1 SGHAT, CDR2 FQNNGV. After removal of 3 bases from V and 2 bases from J, the junction contained 5 bases not matched to a gene. The CDR3 is 15 residues long. The CDR3 sequence: CASSLAAGGPYEQYV. CDR3 sequence (DNA): TGTGCCAGCAGCTTGGCGGCGGGGGGGCCCTACGAGCAGTACGTC.

The genes are TRBV4-3 and TRBJ1-1; D remains unclear. Germline CDR1 is LGHNA and CDR2 is YSLEER. V lost 1 base, J lost 1 base, and 7 bases lay in between. CDR3 size: 14 residues. CDR3 sequence reads: CASSQGLSNTEAFF. For the CDR3, the DNA is TGCGCCAGCAGCCAAGGTCTATCGAACACTGAAGCTTTCTTT.

The chain links TRBV4-1 to TRBJ2-3; 8 bases agree with TRBD2. Unmatched junction bases numbered 10, after V lost 2 bases and J lost 6 bases. Germline CDR1 is MGHRA and CDR2 is YSYEKL. This CDR3 is 16 amino acids long. The CDR3 region is CASSQLGLARLDTQYF. The CDR3 DNA reads as TGCGCCAGCAGCCAACTTGGACTAGCTAGGTTGGATACGCAGTATTTT.

The genes are TRBV29-1 and TRBJ2-3, with 10 bases identical to TRBD2. CDR3 length equals 12 residues. The J segment lost 13 bases and the V segment lost 2 bases, leaving 6 bases of the junction unmatched. Germline CDR1 and CDR2: SQVTM and ANQGSEA. The CDR3 nucleotides read TGCAGCGTTGAAATAGCGGGGGGTAGGGAGTATTTT. This sequence encodes CSVEIAGGREYF.

The chain couples TRBV5-3 to TRBJ1-2; TRBD1 might be the D (5 bases). TRBV5-3 counts as an open reading frame of uncertain function. There are 15 residues in the CDR3. The V gene lost 6 bases and the J gene lost 4 bases, with 19 bases spanning the gap. The CDR3: CARNPQGPGCYGYTF. The CDR3 DNA follows: TGTGCCAGAAACCCGCAGGGCCCAGGCTGCTATGGCTACACCTTC.

This clone came up a few times. V usage is TRBV28 and J usage is TRBJ1-5; perhaps TRBD1 as D (6 bases). CDR3 length: 17 residues. Germline V CDR1 and CDR2: MDHEN, SYDVKM. V was pared by 7 bases and J by 11 bases, with 30 bases between. This CDR3 is CASKQGGSIGGLGSQHF. DNA for the CDR3: TGTGCCAGCAAACAAGGGGGTTCGATTGGGGGCCTAGGATCCCAGCATTTT.

The chain links TRBV6-1 to TRBJ1-1, with a weak D call TRBD1 (6 bases). The V and J ends lost 2 bases and 0 bases respectively, with 10 bases between them. Per the germline V gene, CDR1 is MNHNS and CDR2 is SASEGT. This CDR3 is 15 amino acids long. CDR3 sequence: CASSEFTGMNTEAFF. As DNA, the CDR3 is TGTGCCAGCAGTGAATTCACAGGGATGAACACTGAAGCTTTCTTT.

The chain has TRBV19 and TRBJ2-6; possible D gene TRBD2, 7 bases. Germline V CDR1 and CDR2: LNHDA, SQIVND (reference sequence). The CDR3 contains 18 residues. V was cut by 6 bases and J by 0 bases, with 18 bases left in between. The CDR3 spells CASRTWGGPSSGANVLTF. Here the CDR3 DNA reads TGTGCCAGTAGGACCTGGGGGGGCCCTAGCTCTGGGGCCAACGTCCTGACTTTC.

The chain has TRBV2 and TRBJ2-7; D unclear. The ends were cut back, 5 bases at V and 7 bases at J, with 12 bases in the middle. Germline V CDR1 and CDR2: SNHLY, FYNNEI. This CDR3 comprises 12 residues. The CDR3 nucleotides read TGTGCCAGCAGTTCCACCGGGTGGGAGCAGTACGTC. It yields the protein CASSSTGWEQYV.

The count of this clone is one. The chain carries TRBV5-5 and TRBJ2-3; 11 bases map to TRBD1. The CDR3 spans 14 residues. The ends lost 4 bases at V and 6 bases at J; junction bases unmatched: 4. Germline V gene lookup returns CDR1 SGHKS and CDR2 YYEKEE (reference sequence). The CDR3 DNA reads TGTGCCAGCAGCCAAAGGACAGGGGGCGATACGCAGTATTTT. Translated, it gives CASSQRTGGDTQYF.

V gene TRBV19 combines with J gene TRBJ1-3; 10 positions agree with TRBD1. CDR1 and CDR2 (germline): LNHDA, SQIVND (reference sequence). Unmatched junction bases numbered 5, after V lost 4 bases and J lost 2 bases. The length of the CDR3 is 16 residues. CDR3 sequence reads: CASSTRQGAAGNTIYF. The CDR3 DNA reads as TGTGCCAGTAGTACCCGACAGGGGGCGGCTGGAAACACCATATATTTT.

The rearrangement links TRBV4-2 to TRBJ2-5; TRBD2 might be the D (7 bases). CDR3 length: 18 amino acids. From germline, CDR1 is LGHNA and CDR2 YNFKEQ. V lost 0 bases, J lost 4 bases, and 21 bases lay in between. The CDR3 nucleotides read TGTGCCAGCAGCCAAGATCGGGGTTTGGGGGGGGCCACAGAGACCCAGTACTTC. Its protein is CASSQDRGLGGATETQYF.

The V gene is TRBV9, the J gene TRBJ1-1; 8 nucleotides agree with TRBD1. Germline loops: CDR1 SGDLS, CDR2 YYNGEE. This CDR3 is built from 17 residues. J was trimmed by 1 base and V by 4 bases; bases with no gene match: 12. The CDR3 sequence: CASSSNQGARSNTEAFF. CDR3 nucleotides: TGTGCCAGCAGCTCCAATCAGGGGGCGCGATCGAACACTGAAGCTTTCTTT.

The chain joins TRBV19 to TRBJ1-6, with D possibly being TRBD1 (5 bases). The CDR3 loop spans 15 amino acids. Looked up from germline, CDR1 is LNHDA and CDR2 is SQIVND (reference sequence). The V and J ends lost 1 base and 6 bases respectively, with 10 bases between them. CDR3 in amino acids: CASSIGGDGNSPLHF. In DNA form, the CDR3 reads TGTGCCAGTAGTATAGGGGGGGACGGTAATTCACCCCTCCACTTT.

The chain recombines TRBV19 with TRBJ1-4; 11 nucleotides align to TRBD1. V shed 8 bases, J shed 5 bases, and the junction held 1 base outside the gene matches. The CDR3 is 13 residues long. The germline V gene encodes CDR1 LNHDA and CDR2 SQIVND (reference sequence). The CDR3, as DNA: TGTGCCAGTGGGGACAGGGGGAATGAAAAACTGTTTTTT. The encoded protein is CASGDRGNEKLFF.

V and J are TRBV18 and TRBJ1-2, with 7 bases matching TRBD1. The ends lost 6 bases at V and 7 bases at J; junction bases unmatched: 11. This CDR3 comprises 14 residues. Germline loops: CDR1 KGHSH, CDR2 LQKENI. The CDR3 coding sequence is TGTGCCAGCTCCCTCGGACAGGCGGCTTCTGGCTACACCTTC. As protein: CASSLGQAASGYTF. Variable domain in full (rest from reference TRBV18 and TRBJ1-2): NAGVMQNPRHLVRRRGQEARLRCSPMKGHSHVYWYRQLPEEGLKFMVYLQKENIIDESGMPKERFSAEFPKEGPSILRIQQVVRGDSAAYFCASSLGQAASGYTFGSGTRLTVV.

The chain couples TRBV12-5 to TRBJ2-7, with TRBD1 identical over 7 bases. Germline V gives CDR1 LGHNT, CDR2 FRNRAP. This CDR3 contains 13 residues. The ends lost 7 bases at V and 3 bases at J; junction bases unmatched: 6. CDR3 in amino acids: CASVRGPIYEQYV. The CDR3, as DNA: TGTGCTAGTGTAAGGGGGCCTATCTACGAGCAGTACGTC.

The chain employs TRBV11-1 and TRBJ2-5; the match to TRBD2 covers 8 bases. With V trimmed by 4 bases and J by 5 bases, 9 bases remained unmatched. CDR1 and CDR2 (germline): SGHAT, FQDESV (reference sequence). The CDR3 spans 15 residues. The CDR3 spells CASSWVRTGGETQYF. CDR3 coding DNA: TGTGCCAGCAGCTGGGTACGCACGGGAGGGGAGACCCAGTACTTC.

The J gene is TRBJ1-5, the V gene TRBV19, with a possible D match to TRBD1 (6 bases). The CDR3 has 13 residues. Germline V CDR1 and CDR2: LNHDA, SQIVND (reference sequence). V was shortened by 6 bases and J by 3 bases, with 9 bases between the two germline ends. This CDR3 is CASRQGTNQPQHF. CDR3 sequence (DNA): TGTGCCAGTAGGCAGGGGACCAATCAGCCCCAGCATTTT.

This chain links TRBV11-2 with TRBJ2-5; 8 bases are shared with TRBD1. J lost 3 bases, V lost 5 bases, and 11 bases had no gene match. CDR1 and CDR2 (germline): SGHAT, FQNNGV. The CDR3 length is 16 residues. CDR3 residues: CASSPSRTGLEETQYF. The CDR3 nucleotides read TGTGCCAGCAGCCCATCTCGGACAGGGTTGGAAGAGACCCAGTACTTC.

CDR3 sequence (DNA): TGTGCCAGCAGTCCCCAGATCATAGCCAAAAACATTCAGTACTTC. Translated: CASSPQIIAKNIQYF. The chain employs TRBV28 and TRBJ2-4; D not certain. This CDR3 region has 15 residues. The ends were cut back, 5 bases at V and 0 bases at J, with 11 bases in the middle. Germline CDR1 MDHEN, CDR2 SYDVKM.

V and J are TRBV19 and TRBJ1-1; D is ambiguous. Trimming cost V 3 bases and J 1 base, with 9 bases left between them. There are 14 residues in the CDR3. CDR1 and CDR2 (germline): LNHDA, SQIVND (reference sequence). The CDR3 loop is CASSMEYQNTEAFF. The DNA for the CDR3 is TGTGCCAGTAGTATGGAGTATCAGAACACTGAAGCTTTCTTT.

The V and J genes are TRBV5-5 and TRBJ1-2, with 9 bases identical to TRBD1. The CDR3 spans 14 residues. Looked up from germline, CDR1 is SGHKS and CDR2 is YYEKEE (reference sequence). The V segment lost 2 bases and the J segment 6 bases; nucleotides outside the gene matches: 5. The CDR3 is CASSLLTGGNGYTF. The CDR3 DNA is TGTGCCAGCAGCTTATTAACAGGGGGCAATGGCTACACCTTC.

The chain carries TRBV28 and TRBJ2-5; D gene ambiguous. Trimming pared 5 bases from V and 2 bases from J, leaving 15 bases between. The V gene's germline CDR1 is MDHEN and CDR2 SYDVKM. The CDR3 contains 15 residues. This CDR3 reads CASSPSGLAQETQYF. The CDR3 DNA reads TGTGCCAGCAGTCCCTCTGGCCTGGCTCAAGAGACCCAGTACTTC.

This clone was seen a single time. Other nucleotide sequences from this sample produce the same CDR3. This rearrangement joins TRBV18 to TRBJ2-7; 8 bases fit TRBD1. There are 14 residues in the CDR3. From germline, CDR1 is KGHSH and CDR2 LQKENI. The junction had 3 bases not matched to a gene; V was cut back by 3 bases and J by 2 bases. The CDR3 loop is CASSPRQGTYEQYV. As DNA, the CDR3 is TGTGCCAGCTCACCCCGACAGGGGACCTACGAGCAGTACGTC.